This T cell receptor beta chain was found in a study of T cells in Graves' hyperthyroidism and ophthalmopathy. From germline, CDR1 is SGHTA and CDR2 FQGNSA. The V gene end was trimmed by 4 bases and the J gene end by 3 bases; junction bases not matched to a gene: 9. This CDR3 comprises 18 residues. Amplification yielded TCR beta CDR3 regions, with RNA transcripts as the source. In the first-round RT-PCR of the TCR CDR3, the HTBI primer set was used. TCRdb itself ran the multiplex PCR reads through MiXCR, one entry per CDR3 protein. The table includes about 350,000 distinct CDR3 sequences, roughly 14% detected once. Study observations and caveats: Ophthalmopathy stood apart from stable hyperthyroidism in a 13 V-J model.

This clonotype was detected many times. Antigen unknown. Across 18 months, stable Graves' hyperthyroidism was marked by no progression to ophthalmopathy. The rearrangement uses TRBV7-2 and TRBJ2-3, with 14 bases matching TRBD2. The sequence derives from a woman aged 25-40 years with Graves' hyperthyroidism. The specimen sequenced was blood. The CDR3 reads CASSSPGTSGSRTDTQYF. CDR3 DNA sequence: TGTGCCAGCAGCTCCCCCGGGACTAGCGGGAGTCGAACAGATACGCAGTATTTT.